The 13 T cell receptor beta chains given below trace back to one sample, sequenced in a study of cytomegalovirus exposure and HLA in healthy donors. TCRdb's table, derived via immunoSEQ multiplex PCR, lists solely in-frame clones and lacks some. The sample has 80,000 or so clones, 85% to 95% seen once. The sequencing sample was made of PBMCs. Receptors originate from a woman younger than 35 in good health and CMV-seronegative.

The chain recombines TRBV5-1 with TRBJ1-1; 8 positions agree with TRBD1. CDR1 is SGHRS, CDR2 YFSETQ, per germline. The CDR3 loop spans 15 amino acids. V lost 4 bases, J lost 6 bases, and 11 bases stayed unmatched. This CDR3 reads CASSGGIDRGPEAFF. The CDR3 DNA reads TGCGCCAGCAGCGGAGGAATTGACAGGGGCCCTGAAGCTTTCTTT. Full variable domain (rest looked up from reference TRBV5-1 and TRBJ1-1): KAGVTQTPRYLIKTRGQQVTLSCSPISGHRSVSWYQQTPGQGLQFLFEYFSETQRNKGNFPGRFSGRQFSNSRSEMNVSTLELGDSALYLCASSGGIDRGPEAFFGQGTRLTVV.

This chain uses TRBV6-4 with TRBJ2-2; TRBD2 aligns across 9 bases. The CDR3 contains 14 residues. Germline V gene sequence: CDR1 MRHNA, CDR2 SNTAGT. V lost 6 bases to trimming and J lost 3 bases; unmatched junction nucleotides: 2. The CDR3 coding sequence is TGTGCCAGCAGCGGGACTAGCTACACCGGGGAGCTGTTTTTT. Residues: CASSGTSYTGELFF.

The V and J genes are TRBV19 and TRBJ1-2; D call uncertain. Trimming took 5 bases from V and 3 from J, leaving 16 bases between them. Germline-derived CDR1 and CDR2 are LNHDA and SQIVND (reference sequence). The CDR3 length is 15 residues. The CDR3 region has the DNA TGTGCCAGTAGTTCCTTGGGAAGGGAGGACTATGGCTACACCTTC. It codes for CASSSLGREDYGYTF.

V is TRBV6-1 and J is TRBJ1-1, with D perhaps TRBD1 (5 bases). V shed 1 base and J shed 11 bases, with 17 bases lying between them. CDR1 is MNHNS and CDR2 is SASEGT in the germline V gene. The CDR3 consists of 14 residues. This chain's CDR3 is CASSEGAGFASAFF. The CDR3 coding sequence is TGTGCCAGCAGTGAAGGCGCAGGGTTTGCTTCGGCTTTCTTT.

The chain couples TRBV5-1 to TRBJ1-2; 7 nucleotides match TRBD1. Losses at the gene ends were 4 bases for V and 6 bases for J; bases not matched to a gene: 3. In germline, CDR1 is SGHRS, CDR2 YFSETQ. The CDR3 length is 12 residues. DNA for the CDR3: TGCGCCAGCAGCATAACAGGGGATGGCTACACCTTC. Translating gives CASSITGDGYTF.

This chain links TRBV7-9 with TRBJ2-7; TRBD2 matches 12 bases. The germline CDR1 and CDR2 sequences are SEHNR and FQNEAQ (reference sequence). With 1 base clipped from V and 5 bases from J, the junction kept 0 bases outside the gene matches. CDR3 length equals 14 residues. CDR3 loop: CASSLGLAGDEQYF. The CDR3 DNA reads as TGTGCCAGCAGCTTAGGACTAGCGGGAGACGAGCAGTACTTC.

V usage is TRBV25-1 and J usage is TRBJ1-4; a possible D gene is TRBD1 (5 bases). Trimming left V 7 bases short and J 7 bases short, with 13 bases between. CDR1 is MGHDK, CDR2 SYGVNS, per germline. The CDR3 spans 13 residues. The CDR3 bases are TGTGCCAGCACAGGGACTATTGCTGAAAAACTGTTTTTT. It translates to CASTGTIAEKLFF.

This chain joins TRBV2 and TRBJ1-2, with D unresolved. The V and J ends lost 8 bases and 4 bases respectively, with 11 bases between them. Germline V gene lookup returns CDR1 SNHLY and CDR2 FYNNEI. This CDR3 is 12 amino acids long. CDR3 loop: CASGRVGYGYTF. The DNA for the CDR3 is TGTGCCAGCGGTCGGGTCGGCTATGGCTACACCTTC.

This rearrangement joins TRBV6-1 to TRBJ2-1; 9 bases are shared with TRBD2. The length of the CDR3 is 16 residues. Germline V gene data show CDR1 as MNHNS and CDR2 as SASEGT. J gave up 0 bases and V 4 bases, and 4 bases lay outside the gene matches. This CDR3 reads CASSARLADSYNEQFF. CDR3 nucleotide sequence: TGTGCCAGCAGTGCACGACTAGCGGACTCCTACAATGAGCAGTTCTTC.

The CDR3 here is CASTPGSGVTDTQYF. In nucleotides, the CDR3 is TGTGCCAGCACCCCCGGGTCCGGGGTAACAGATACGCAGTATTTT. J is TRBJ2-3 and V is TRBV11-2; D might be TRBD2 (5 bases). This CDR3 region has 15 residues. Per the germline V gene, CDR1 is SGHAT and CDR2 is FQNNGV. The V and J ends lost 7 bases and 3 bases respectively, with 17 bases between them.

J is TRBJ1-5 and V is TRBV30, with D tentatively TRBD1 (6 bases). Germline assignment: CDR1 GTSNPN and CDR2 SVGIG (reference sequence). There are 13 residues in the CDR3. Trimming took off 1 base at V and 6 bases at J, with 10 bases between the two ends. This CDR3 reads CAWSAQGIQPQHF. CDR3 nucleotides: TGTGCCTGGAGTGCTCAGGGGATTCAGCCCCAGCATTTT.

V and J are TRBV29-1 and TRBJ1-2; maybe TRBD1 (5 bases). Germline V CDR1 and CDR2: SQVTM, ANQGSEA. The V end lost 4 bases, the J end lost 2 bases, and 14 bases lay between the germline ends. The CDR3 runs to 14 residues. The CDR3 DNA follows: TGCAGCGTTGTGGTGGGGCAGCCCAACTATGGCTACACCTTC. Translating it yields CSVVVGQPNYGYTF.

V is TRBV7-9 and J is TRBJ2-5; D might be TRBD2 (6 bases). This CDR3 has 14 residues. Trimming pared 6 bases from V and 5 bases from J, leaving 16 bases between. CDR1 is SEHNR and CDR2 is FQNEAQ in the germline V gene (reference sequence). In nucleotides, the CDR3 is TGTGCCAGCAGTGTTAGGGCAGGAGGGGAGACCCAGTACTTC. This gives the protein CASSVRAGGETQYF.